The 3 T cell receptor beta chains given below trace back to one sample, sequenced in a study of identical twins. MiXCR, applied by TCRdb to the 5' RACE reads, yields one record per CDR3 protein. This sample has approximately 700,000 distinct CDR3 sequences, with roughly 6.2% found just once. Specimen: naive T cells sorted from blood. The receptor source for this set is a man younger than 35 in good health.

V gene TRBV18 combines with J gene TRBJ2-2; no definite D call. CDR3 length: 16 residues. Germline assignment: CDR1 KGHSH and CDR2 LQKENI. The V end lost 0 bases, the J end lost 2 bases, and 10 bases lay between the germline ends. CDR3 in DNA: TGTGCCAGCTCACCACCGAACAGCCCTAACACCGGGGAGCTGTTTTTT. Protein: CASSPPNSPNTGELFF.

J is TRBJ2-7 and V is TRBV18, with D perhaps TRBD1 (6 bases). The CDR3 spans 15 residues. CDR1 KGHSH and CDR2 LQKENI come from the germline V gene. Trimming stripped 2 bases from V and 2 bases from J, with 13 bases between. CDR3 sequence reads: CASSPGQLPPYEQYF. The CDR3 DNA reads TGTGCCAGCTCACCAGGACAGCTCCCTCCCTACGAGCAGTACTTC. The variable domain in full, with the rest retrieved from reference TRBV18 and TRBJ2-7, is NAGVMQNPRHLVRRRGQEARLRCSPMKGHSHVYWYRQLPEEGLKFMVYLQKENIIDESGMPKERFSAEFPKEGPSILRIQQVVRGDSAAYFCASSPGQLPPYEQYFGPGTRLTVT.

This clonotype was picked up many times. The V gene is TRBV20-1, the J gene TRBJ2-1; 9 nucleotides match TRBD2. This CDR3 spans 14 amino acids. Germline loops: CDR1 DFQATT, CDR2 SNEGSKA (reference sequence). The V segment lost 1 base and the J segment 7 bases; nucleotides outside the gene matches: 5. The CDR3 spells CSARVAGAENEQFF. CDR3 DNA: TGCAGTGCTAGAGTAGCGGGAGCCGAAAATGAGCAGTTCTTC.